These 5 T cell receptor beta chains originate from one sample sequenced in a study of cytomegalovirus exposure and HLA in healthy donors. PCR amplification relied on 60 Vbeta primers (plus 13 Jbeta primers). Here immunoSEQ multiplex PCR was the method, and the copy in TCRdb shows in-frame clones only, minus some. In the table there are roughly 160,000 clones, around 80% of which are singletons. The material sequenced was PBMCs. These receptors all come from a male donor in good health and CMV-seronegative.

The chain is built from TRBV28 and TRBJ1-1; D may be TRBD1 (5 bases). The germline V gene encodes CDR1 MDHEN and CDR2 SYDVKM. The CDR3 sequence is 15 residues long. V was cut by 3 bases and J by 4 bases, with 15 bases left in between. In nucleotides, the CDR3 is TGTGCCAGCAGTTTCATCAGGGATTCTGGCACTGAAGCTTTCTTT. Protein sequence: CASSFIRDSGTEAFF.

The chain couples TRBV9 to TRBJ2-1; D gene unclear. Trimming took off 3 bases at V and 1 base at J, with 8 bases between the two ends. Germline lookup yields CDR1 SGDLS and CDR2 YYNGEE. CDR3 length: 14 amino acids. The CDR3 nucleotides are TGTGCCAGCAGCGGGCCGTTGTCCTACAATGAGCAGTTCTTC. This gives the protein CASSGPLSYNEQFF. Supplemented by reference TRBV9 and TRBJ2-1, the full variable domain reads DSGVTQTPKHLITATGQRVTLRCSPRSGDLSVYWYQQSLDQGLQFLIQYYNGEERAKGNILERFSAQQFPDLHSELNLSSLELGDSALYFCASSGPLSYNEQFFGPGTRLTVL.

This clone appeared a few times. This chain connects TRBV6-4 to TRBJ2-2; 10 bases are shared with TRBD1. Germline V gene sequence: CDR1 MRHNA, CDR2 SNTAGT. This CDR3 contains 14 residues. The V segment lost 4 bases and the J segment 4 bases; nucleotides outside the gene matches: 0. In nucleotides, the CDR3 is TGTGCCAGCAGTGGGACAGGGGGCACCGGGGAGCTGTTTTTT. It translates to CASSGTGGTGELFF.

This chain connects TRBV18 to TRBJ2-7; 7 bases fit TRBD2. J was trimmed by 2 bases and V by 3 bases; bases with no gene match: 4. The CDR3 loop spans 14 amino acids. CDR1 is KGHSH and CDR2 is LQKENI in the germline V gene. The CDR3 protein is CASSPPRGAYEQYF. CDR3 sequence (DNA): TGTGCCAGCTCACCTCCCCGGGGGGCCTACGAGCAGTACTTC.

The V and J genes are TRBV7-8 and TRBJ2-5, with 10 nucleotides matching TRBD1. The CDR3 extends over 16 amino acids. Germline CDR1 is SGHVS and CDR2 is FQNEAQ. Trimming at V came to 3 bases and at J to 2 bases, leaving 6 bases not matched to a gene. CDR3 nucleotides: TGTGCCAGCAGCTTGGGGCCGGGACAGGGGCAAGAGACCCAGTACTTC. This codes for CASSLGPGQGQETQYF.